This note documents a single T cell receptor beta chain sequence. These data originate in a study of shared T cell receptors in the human thymus. This table comes from immunoSEQ multiplex PCR, and its TCRdb copy is limited to in-frame clones, with some not included. This table holds hundreds of thousands of clones, around 78% found once. The V end was cut by 0 bases, the J end by 3 bases, with 20 bases between. Germline CDR1 and CDR2: GTSNPN and SVGIG (reference sequence). The CDR3 runs to 17 residues. The data also belong to a second study, concerning human thymus T cells. That work adds: It was healthy Finnish infants having corrective surgery for congenital heart defects who were the donors. Blood and thymic repertoires both appeared biased in V and J gene usage. Unrelated individuals had highly overlapping thymic repertoires, as reported in related research.

The sequence was collected from a boy under two years old with a congenital heart defect. The rearrangement joins TRBV30 to TRBJ1-1; perhaps TRBD1 as D (6 bases). The sample was thymocytes. In nucleotides, the CDR3 is TGTGCCTGGAGTGTACCCGCGGCAGGGGCGGGGGACACTGAAGCTTTCTTT. Protein sequence: CAWSVPAAGAGDTEAFF. The variable domain in full, with the rest retrieved from reference TRBV30 and TRBJ1-1, is SQTIHQWPATLVQPVGSPLSLECTVEGTSNPNLYWYRQAAGRGLQLLFYSVGIGQISSEVPQNLSASRPQDRQFILSSKKLLLSDSGFYLCAWSVPAAGAGDTEAFFGQGTRLTVV.